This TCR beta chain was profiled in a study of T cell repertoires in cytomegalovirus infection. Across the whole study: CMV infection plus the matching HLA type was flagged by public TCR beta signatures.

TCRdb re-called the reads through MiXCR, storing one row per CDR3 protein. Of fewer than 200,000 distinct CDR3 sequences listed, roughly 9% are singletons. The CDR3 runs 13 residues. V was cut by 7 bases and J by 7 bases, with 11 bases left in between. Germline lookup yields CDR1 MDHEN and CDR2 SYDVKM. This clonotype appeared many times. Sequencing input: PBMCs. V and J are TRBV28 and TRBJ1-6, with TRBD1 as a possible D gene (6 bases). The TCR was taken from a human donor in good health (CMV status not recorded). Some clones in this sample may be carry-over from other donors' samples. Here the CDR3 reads CASITGTNSPLHF. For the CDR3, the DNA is TGTGCCAGCATTACAGGGACGAATTCACCCCTCCACTTT.